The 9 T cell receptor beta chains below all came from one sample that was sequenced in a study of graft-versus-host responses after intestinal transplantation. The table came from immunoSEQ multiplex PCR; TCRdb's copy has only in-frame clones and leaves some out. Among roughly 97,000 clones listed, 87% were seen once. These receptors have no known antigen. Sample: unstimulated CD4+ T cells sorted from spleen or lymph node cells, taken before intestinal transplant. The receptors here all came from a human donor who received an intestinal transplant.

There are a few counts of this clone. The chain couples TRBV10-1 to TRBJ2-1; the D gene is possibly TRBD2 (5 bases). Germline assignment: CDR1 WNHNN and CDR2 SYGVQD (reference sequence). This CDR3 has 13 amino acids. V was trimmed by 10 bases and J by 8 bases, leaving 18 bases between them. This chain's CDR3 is CATAPAGFHEQFF. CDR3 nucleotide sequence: TGCGCCACCGCGCCCGCGGGCTTCCATGAGCAGTTCTTC.

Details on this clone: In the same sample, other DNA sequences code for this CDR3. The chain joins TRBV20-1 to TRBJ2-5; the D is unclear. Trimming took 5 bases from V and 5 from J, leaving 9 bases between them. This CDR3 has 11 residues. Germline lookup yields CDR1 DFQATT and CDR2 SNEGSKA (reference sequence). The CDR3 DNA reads TGCAGTGCTCCCCGTCGGGAGACCCAGTACTTC. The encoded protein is CSAPRRETQYF.

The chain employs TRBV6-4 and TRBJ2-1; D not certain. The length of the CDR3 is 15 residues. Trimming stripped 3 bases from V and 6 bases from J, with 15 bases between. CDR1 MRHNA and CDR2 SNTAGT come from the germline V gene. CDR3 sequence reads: CASSEGLAQRNEQFF. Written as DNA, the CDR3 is TGTGCCAGCAGTGAAGGGTTAGCCCAACGCAATGAGCAGTTCTTC.

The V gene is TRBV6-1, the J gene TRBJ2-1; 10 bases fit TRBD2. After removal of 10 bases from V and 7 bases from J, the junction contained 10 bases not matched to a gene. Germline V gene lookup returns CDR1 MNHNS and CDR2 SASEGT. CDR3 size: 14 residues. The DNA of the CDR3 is TGTGCCACTAAAACTAGCGGGGCAACTAATGAGCAGTTCTTC. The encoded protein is CATKTSGATNEQFF.

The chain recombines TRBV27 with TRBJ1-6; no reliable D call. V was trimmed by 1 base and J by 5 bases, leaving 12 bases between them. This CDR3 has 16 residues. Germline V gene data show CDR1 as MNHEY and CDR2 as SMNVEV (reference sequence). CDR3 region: CASSLFRPGNNSPLHF. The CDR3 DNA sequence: TGTGCCAGCAGTTTATTCCGGCCGGGAAATAATTCACCCCTCCACTTT.

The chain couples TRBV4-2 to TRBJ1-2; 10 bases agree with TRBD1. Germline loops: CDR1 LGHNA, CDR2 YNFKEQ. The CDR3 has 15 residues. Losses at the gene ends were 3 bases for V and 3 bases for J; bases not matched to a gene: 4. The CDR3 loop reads CASSQGQGRDYGYTF. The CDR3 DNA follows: TGTGCCAGCAGCCAGGGACAGGGGCGTGACTATGGCTACACCTTC.

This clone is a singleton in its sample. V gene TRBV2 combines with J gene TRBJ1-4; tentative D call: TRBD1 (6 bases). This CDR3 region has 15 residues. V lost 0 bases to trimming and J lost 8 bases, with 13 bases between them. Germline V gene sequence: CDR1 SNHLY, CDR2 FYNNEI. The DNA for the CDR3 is TGTGCCAGCAGTGAAGCGCTAGGGGGGTACGAAAAACTGTTTTTT. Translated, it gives CASSEALGGYEKLFF. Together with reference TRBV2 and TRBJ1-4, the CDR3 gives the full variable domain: EPEVTQTPSHQVTQMGQEVILRCVPISNHLYFYWYRQILGQKVEFLVSFYNNEISEKSEIFDDQFSVERPDGSNFTLKIRSTKLEDSAMYFCASSEALGGYEKLFFGSGTQLSVL.

CDR3 residues: CASSPQGNYGYTF. For the CDR3, the DNA is TGTGCCAGCAGTCCGCAGGGTAACTATGGCTACACCTTC. This chain joins TRBV27 and TRBJ1-2; a possible D gene is TRBD1 (5 bases). The CDR3 length is 13 residues. Germline lookup yields CDR1 MNHEY and CDR2 SMNVEV (reference sequence). Trimming shortened V by 5 bases and J by 1 base, and 8 bases separated the two germline ends.

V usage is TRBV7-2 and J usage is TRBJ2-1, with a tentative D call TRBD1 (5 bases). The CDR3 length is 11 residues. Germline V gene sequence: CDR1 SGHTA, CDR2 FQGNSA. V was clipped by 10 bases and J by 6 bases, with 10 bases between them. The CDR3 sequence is CATQTGNEQFF. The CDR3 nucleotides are TGTGCCACCCAAACAGGCAATGAGCAGTTCTTC.